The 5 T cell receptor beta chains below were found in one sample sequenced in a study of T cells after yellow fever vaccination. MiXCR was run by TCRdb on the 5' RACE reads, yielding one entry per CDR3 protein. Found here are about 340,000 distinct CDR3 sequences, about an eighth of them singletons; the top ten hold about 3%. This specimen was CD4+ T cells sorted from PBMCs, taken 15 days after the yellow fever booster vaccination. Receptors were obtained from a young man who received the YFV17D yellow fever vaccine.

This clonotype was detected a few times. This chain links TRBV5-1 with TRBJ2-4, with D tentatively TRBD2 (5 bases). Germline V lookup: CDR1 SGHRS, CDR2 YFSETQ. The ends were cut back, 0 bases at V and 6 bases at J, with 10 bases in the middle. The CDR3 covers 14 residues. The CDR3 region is CASSLARASNIQYF. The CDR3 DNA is TGCGCCAGCAGCTTGGCGCGGGCCTCAAACATTCAGTACTTC.

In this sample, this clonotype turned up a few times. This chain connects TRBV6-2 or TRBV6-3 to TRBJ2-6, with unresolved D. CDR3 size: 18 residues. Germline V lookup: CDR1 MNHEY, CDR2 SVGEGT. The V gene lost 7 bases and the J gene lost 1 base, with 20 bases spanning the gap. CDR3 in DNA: TGTGCCAGCACCCTAAGGTGGATCGGGCGTTCTGGGGCCAACGTCCTGACTTTC. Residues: CASTLRWIGRSGANVLTF.

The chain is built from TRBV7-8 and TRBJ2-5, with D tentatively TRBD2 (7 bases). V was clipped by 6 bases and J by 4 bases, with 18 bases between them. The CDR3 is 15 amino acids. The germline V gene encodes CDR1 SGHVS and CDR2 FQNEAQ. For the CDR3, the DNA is TGTGCCAGCAGAATGAGGGGGGGGAGGCTAGAGACCCAGTACTTC. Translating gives CASRMRGGRLETQYF.

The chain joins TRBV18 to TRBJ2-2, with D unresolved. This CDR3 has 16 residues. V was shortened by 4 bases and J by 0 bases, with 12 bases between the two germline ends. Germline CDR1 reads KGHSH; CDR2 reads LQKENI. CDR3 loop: CASSLNSLANTGELFF. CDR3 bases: TGTGCCAGCTCACTCAACAGCTTGGCGAACACCGGGGAGCTGTTTTTT.

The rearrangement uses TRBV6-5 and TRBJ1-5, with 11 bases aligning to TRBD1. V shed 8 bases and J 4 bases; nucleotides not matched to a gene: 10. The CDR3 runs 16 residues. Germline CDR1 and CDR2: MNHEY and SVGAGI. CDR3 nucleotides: TGTGCCAGCGGCCTGACTGGGACAGGGGGAAATCAGCCCCAGCATTTT. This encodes CASGLTGTGGNQPQHF.